This T cell receptor beta chain appears in the sequencing data of a study of CD8 T cells in ankylosing spondylitis (dated by TCRdb to 2016 to 2017). Background for the entire study: T cell receptor beta repertoires were profiled in healthy donors and ankylosing spondylitis patients so that disease-linked TCR variants could be found. Peripheral blood samples were taken, and synovial fluid was additionally collected from ankylosing spondylitis patients. In total, the full study cohort was made up of roughly 110 healthy donors and 25 ankylosing spondylitis patients.

On the study overall, not on this receptor specifically: Some of the motif variants had been reported before in the synovial fluid and blood of reactive arthritis patients, a finding that suggests common disease-initiation mechanisms. A TCR beta motif of several highly homologous amino acid variants appeared characteristic of blood from ankylosing spondylitis patients. The disease-linked clones had a CD8+ phenotype and were found at relatively low frequencies in peripheral blood. According to the report, matched synovial fluid samples from ankylosing spondylitis patients were significantly enriched for the disease-linked clones.

Sequencing relied on an Illumina HiSeq 2500. TCR beta libraries were prepared by quantitative 5'-RACE with molecular barcodes. As for the original processing: A new computational method based on a probabilistic model of VDJ rearrangement was used to identify disease-linked TCR variants. TCRdb cleaned the public reads at Q25 with fastp, built clones with MiXCR and kept in-frame beta chains. Each entry is one CDR3 protein sequence, shown with its most common DNA and genes. Here the V and J calls rest on TCRdb's processing, not on the authors' analysis. This sample has hundreds of thousands of distinct CDR3 sequences in its table, and around 20% of those were observed once. The ten largest clones add up to 40% to 50% of the sample. This clonotype was observed a few times. Which antigen it targets is not known. Base qualities are not provided; no much larger clone lies one nucleotide away. V and J are truncated by 7 bases and 1 base respectively, leaving an intervening sequence of 7 bases. The CDR3, cysteine through phenylalanine, is 12 amino acids long. Only the CDR3 DNA stays, 36 bases, in frame from base 1. CDR1 SEHNR and CDR2 FQNEAQ were looked up in the germline V gene (reference sequence).

The TCR sequence derives from a male donor with ankylosing spondylitis. Sequencing was performed on blood, either unsorted or a sorted T cell fraction (not recorded which). The sequence is built from TRBV7-9 and TRBJ1-1, with the D gene call left open. The sequenced DNA is TGTGCCAGCATCGGGGAGAACACTGAAGCTTTCTTT. It specifies CASIGENTEAFF.